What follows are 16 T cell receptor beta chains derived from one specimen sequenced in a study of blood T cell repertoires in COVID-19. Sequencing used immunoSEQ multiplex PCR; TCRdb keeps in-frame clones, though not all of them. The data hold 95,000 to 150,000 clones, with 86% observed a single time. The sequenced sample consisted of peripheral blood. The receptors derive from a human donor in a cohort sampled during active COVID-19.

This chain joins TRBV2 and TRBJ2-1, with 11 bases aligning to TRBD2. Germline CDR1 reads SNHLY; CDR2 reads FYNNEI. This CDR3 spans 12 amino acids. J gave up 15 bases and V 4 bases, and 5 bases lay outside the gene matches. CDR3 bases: TGTGCCAGCAGTGGGACTAGCGGGTCTACGTTCTTC. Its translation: CASSGTSGSTFF.

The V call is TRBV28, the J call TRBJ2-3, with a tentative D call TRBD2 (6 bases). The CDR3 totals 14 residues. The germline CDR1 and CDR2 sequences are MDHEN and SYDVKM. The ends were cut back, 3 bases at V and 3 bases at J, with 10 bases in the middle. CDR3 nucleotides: TGTGCCAGCAGTTTTGAGCGGGCGACAGATACGCAGTATTTT. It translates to CASSFERATDTQYF. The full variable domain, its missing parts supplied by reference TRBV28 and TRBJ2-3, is DVKVTQSSRYLVKRTGEKVFLECVQDMDHENMFWYRQDPGLGLRLIYFSYDVKMKEKGDIPEGYSVSREKKERFSLILESASTNQTSMYLCASSFERATDTQYFGPGTRLTVL.

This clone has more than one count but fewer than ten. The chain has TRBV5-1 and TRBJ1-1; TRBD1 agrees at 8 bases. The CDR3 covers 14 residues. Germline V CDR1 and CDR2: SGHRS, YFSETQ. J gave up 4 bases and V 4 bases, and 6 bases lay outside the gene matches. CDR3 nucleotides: TGCGCCAGCAGCCCGCAGGGGGCGACCACTGAAGCTTTCTTT. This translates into CASSPQGATTEAFF.

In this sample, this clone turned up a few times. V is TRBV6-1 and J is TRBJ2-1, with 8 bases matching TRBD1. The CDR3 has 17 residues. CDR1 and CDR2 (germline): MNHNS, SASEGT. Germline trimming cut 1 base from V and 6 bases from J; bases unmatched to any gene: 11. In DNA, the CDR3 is TGTGCCAGCAGTGAAGGGGTCACCGGGACAGGCAGCAATGAGCAGTTCTTC. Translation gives CASSEGVTGTGSNEQFF.

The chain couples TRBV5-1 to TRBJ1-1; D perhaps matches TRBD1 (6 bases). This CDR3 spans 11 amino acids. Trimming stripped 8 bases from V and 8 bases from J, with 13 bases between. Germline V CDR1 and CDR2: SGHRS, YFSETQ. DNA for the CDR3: TGCGCCAGTAAGTCAGGGGCGGAAGCTTTCTTT. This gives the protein CASKSGAEAFF.

The CDR3 here is CASSLRVQYYEQYF. DNA for the CDR3: TGTGCCAGCAGTTTACGGGTGCAGTACTACGAGCAGTACTTC. The V and J genes are TRBV28 and TRBJ2-7; D remains unclear. The CDR3 is 14 residues long. V lost 2 bases, J lost 3 bases, and 11 bases lay in between. The germline gives CDR1 MDHEN, CDR2 SYDVKM.

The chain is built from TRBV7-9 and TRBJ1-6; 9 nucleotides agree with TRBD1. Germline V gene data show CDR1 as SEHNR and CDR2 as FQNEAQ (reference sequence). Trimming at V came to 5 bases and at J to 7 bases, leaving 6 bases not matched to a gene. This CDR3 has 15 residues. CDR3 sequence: CASSVGQGKNSPLHF. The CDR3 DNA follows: TGTGCCAGCAGCGTTGGACAGGGGAAGAATTCACCCCTCCACTTT.

The CDR3 region is CASSQEKGIFNEQYF. In nucleotides, the CDR3 is TGCGCCAGCAGCCAAGAGAAGGGGATCTTCAACGAGCAGTACTTC. The chain uses TRBV4-1 and TRBJ2-7, with D maybe TRBD1 (5 bases). Germline CDR1 and CDR2: MGHRA and YSYEKL. The V gene lost 0 bases and the J gene lost 5 bases, with 14 bases spanning the gap. The CDR3 spans 15 residues.

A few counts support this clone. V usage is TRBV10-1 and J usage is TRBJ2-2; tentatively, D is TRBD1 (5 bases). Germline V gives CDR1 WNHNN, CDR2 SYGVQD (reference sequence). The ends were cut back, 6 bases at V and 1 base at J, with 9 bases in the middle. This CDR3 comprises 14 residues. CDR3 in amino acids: CASRLGQNTGELFF. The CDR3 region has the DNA TGCGCCAGCAGGTTAGGACAGAACACCGGGGAGCTGTTTTTT.

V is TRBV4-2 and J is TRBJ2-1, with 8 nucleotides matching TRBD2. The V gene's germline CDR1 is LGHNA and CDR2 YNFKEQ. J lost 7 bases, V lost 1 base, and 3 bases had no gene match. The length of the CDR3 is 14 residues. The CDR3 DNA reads TGTGCCAGCAGCCAAGCGGTAGCGGGAAATGAGCAGTTCTTC. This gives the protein CASSQAVAGNEQFF.

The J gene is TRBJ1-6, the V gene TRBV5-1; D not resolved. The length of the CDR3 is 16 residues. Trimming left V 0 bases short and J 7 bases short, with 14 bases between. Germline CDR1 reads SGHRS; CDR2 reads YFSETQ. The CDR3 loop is CASSLAGSPGNSPLHF. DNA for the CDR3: TGCGCCAGCAGCTTGGCTGGCAGCCCGGGGAATTCACCCCTCCACTTT.

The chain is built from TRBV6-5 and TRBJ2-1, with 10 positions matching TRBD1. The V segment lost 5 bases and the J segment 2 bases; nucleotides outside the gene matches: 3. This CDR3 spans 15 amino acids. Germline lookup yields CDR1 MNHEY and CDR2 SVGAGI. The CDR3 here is CASSTGTGAYNEQFF. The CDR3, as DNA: TGTGCCAGCAGTACCGGGACAGGGGCCTACAATGAGCAGTTCTTC.

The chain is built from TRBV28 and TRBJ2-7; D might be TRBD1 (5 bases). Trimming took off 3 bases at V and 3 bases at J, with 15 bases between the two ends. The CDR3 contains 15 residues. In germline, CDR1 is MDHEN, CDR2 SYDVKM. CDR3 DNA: TGTGCCAGCAGTTTCTCCTCTCTGCAGGGCTACGAGCAGTACTTC. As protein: CASSFSSLQGYEQYF.

The CDR3 coding sequence is TGTGCCAGTAGCCGCCTTCTCAGGGGCACAATGAACACTGAAGCTTTCTTT. Amino acids: CASSRLLRGTMNTEAFF. The V call is TRBV19, the J call TRBJ1-1, with a possible D match to TRBD1 (6 bases). The germline CDR1 and CDR2 sequences are LNHDA and SQIVND (reference sequence). The V end lost 6 bases, the J end lost 0 bases, and 20 bases lay between the germline ends. This CDR3 has 17 amino acids.

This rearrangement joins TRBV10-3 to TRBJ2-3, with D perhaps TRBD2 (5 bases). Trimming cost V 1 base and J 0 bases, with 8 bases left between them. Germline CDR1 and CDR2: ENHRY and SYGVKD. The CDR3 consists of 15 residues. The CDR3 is CAISEFPSSTDTQYF. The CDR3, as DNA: TGTGCCATCAGTGAGTTCCCTAGCAGCACAGATACGCAGTATTTT.

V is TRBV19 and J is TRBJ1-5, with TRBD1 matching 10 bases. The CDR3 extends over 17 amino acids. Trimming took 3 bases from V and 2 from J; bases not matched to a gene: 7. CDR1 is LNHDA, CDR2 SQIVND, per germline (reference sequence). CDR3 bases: TGTGCCAGTAGTATCTTTTCCGGGACAGGGGGCAATCAGCCCCAGCATTTT. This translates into CASSIFSGTGGNQPQHF.